The 21 T cell receptor beta chains presented below share a single source sample, sequenced in a study of control samples from healthy donors and cancer patients. Sequencing used immunoSEQ multiplex PCR; TCRdb keeps in-frame clones, though not all of them. The sample shows about 180,000 clones, roughly 89% of them seen only once. Sequencing input: blood. These receptors were taken from a woman between 45 and 65 years old in good health.

The gene calls are TRBV24-1 and TRBJ2-2; D is undetermined. CDR1 and CDR2 (germline): KGHDR, SFDVKD. This CDR3 has 16 amino acids. Trimming removed 7 bases from V and 1 base from J, with 15 bases in between. CDR3 coding DNA: TGTGCCACCAGCCCTGGACGGAGACTGAACACCGGGGAGCTGTTTTTT. It codes for CATSPGRRLNTGELFF.

V usage is TRBV5-4 and J usage is TRBJ1-6, with D unclear. Trimming pared 2 bases from V and 14 bases from J, leaving 23 bases between. CDR1 and CDR2 from the germline V gene are SGHNT and YYREEE (reference sequence). CDR3 size: 16 residues. DNA of the CDR3: TGTGCCAGCAGCTTCGGAAGGACCGATTCTAGTATCACCCTCCACTTT. This gives the protein CASSFGRTDSSITLHF.

This clone occurred once. The junction departs from germline at one end; a sequencing error may be responsible. The chain joins TRBV28 to TRBJ2-1, with D possibly being TRBD2 (6 bases). The CDR3 has 16 amino acids. CDR1 and CDR2 from the germline V gene are MDHEN and SYDVKM. The CDR3 region has the DNA TGTGCCAGCAGGTTATCCTCCTCGGGGAGGTACGATGAGCAGTTCTTC. Amino acids: CASRLSSSGRYDEQFF.

The V gene is TRBV7-3, the J gene TRBJ2-1; 9 bases fit TRBD1. CDR3 size: 16 residues. In germline, CDR1 is SGHTA, CDR2 FQGTGA. With V trimmed by 6 bases and J by 6 bases, 12 bases remained unmatched. DNA for the CDR3: TGTGCCAGCAGTAAAAATACAGGGGGCGCGAGCAATGAGCAGTTCTTC. This gives the protein CASSKNTGGASNEQFF.

This chain joins TRBV28 and TRBJ2-5; D not resolved. The germline gives CDR1 MDHEN, CDR2 SYDVKM. The CDR3 totals 14 residues. Trimming took off 8 bases at V and 2 bases at J, with 15 bases between the two ends. For the CDR3, the DNA is TGTGCCAGCTCGGGCGGAAGAAGGCAAGAGACCCAGTACTTC. This translates into CASSGGRRQETQYF.

The chain couples TRBV30 to TRBJ2-2; TRBD1 agrees at 8 bases. The CDR3 is made up of 14 amino acids. With 5 bases clipped from V and 7 bases from J, the junction kept 9 bases outside the gene matches. The germline V gene encodes CDR1 GTSNPN and CDR2 SVGIG (reference sequence). The CDR3 is CAWDRGGQVGELFF. CDR3 DNA: TGTGCCTGGGACAGGGGAGGTCAGGTCGGGGAGCTGTTTTTT.

The chain is built from TRBV27 and TRBJ2-3; 7 bases match TRBD2. Per the germline V gene, CDR1 is MNHEY and CDR2 is SMNVEV (reference sequence). The CDR3 is 14 amino acids. Unmatched junction bases numbered 3, after V lost 6 bases and J lost 0 bases. The CDR3 reads CASSISGSTDTQYF. CDR3 DNA: TGTGCCAGCAGCATTAGCGGGAGCACAGATACGCAGTATTTT.

The chain has TRBV28 and TRBJ1-4, with D perhaps TRBD1 (6 bases). V was trimmed by 5 bases and J by 3 bases, leaving 10 bases between them. CDR1 and CDR2 (germline): MDHEN, SYDVKM. The CDR3 covers 14 residues. CDR3 in amino acids: CASSPTGSNEKLFF. CDR3 bases: TGTGCCAGCAGTCCCACAGGGTCTAATGAAAAACTGTTTTTT.

J is TRBJ2-5 and V is TRBV11-2, with D unresolved. V was clipped by 1 base and J by 2 bases, with 5 bases between them. The germline V gene encodes CDR1 SGHAT and CDR2 FQNNGV. There are 13 residues in the CDR3. In DNA, the CDR3 is TGTGCCAGCAGCTTAGGACTTCAAGAGACCCAGTACTTC. Its protein product is CASSLGLQETQYF.

The chain joins TRBV9 to TRBJ2-7; no clear D gene. Germline assignment: CDR1 SGDLS and CDR2 YYNGEE. There are 14 residues in the CDR3. The V gene lost 0 bases and the J gene lost 2 bases, with 9 bases spanning the gap. DNA for the CDR3: TGTGCCAGCAGCGTAGACTCCCTACCCTACGAGCAGTACTTC. As protein: CASSVDSLPYEQYF.

This chain uses TRBV27 with TRBJ1-5; 8 bases match TRBD1. The V gene's germline CDR1 is MNHEY and CDR2 SMNVEV (reference sequence). Unmatched junction bases numbered 5, after V lost 8 bases and J lost 8 bases. The CDR3 extends over 12 amino acids. The CDR3 bases are TGTGCCAGCGGAACAGGGGGGAAGCCCCAGCATTTT. This codes for CASGTGGKPQHF.

The chain recombines TRBV27 with TRBJ2-1; D possibly corresponds to TRBD2 (5 bases). Germline values: CDR1 MNHEY, CDR2 SMNVEV (reference sequence). The V and J ends lost 3 bases and 7 bases respectively, with 19 bases between them. The CDR3 spans 16 residues. CDR3 in amino acids: CASSLLAPPIWNEQFF. The CDR3 bases are TGTGCCAGCAGTTTGCTAGCACCTCCAATATGGAATGAGCAGTTCTTC.

The chain has TRBV28 and TRBJ2-1, with 9 positions matching TRBD1. The CDR3 sequence is 16 residues long. Germline lookup yields CDR1 MDHEN and CDR2 SYDVKM. V trimming: 5 bases; J trimming: 4 bases; junction bases outside the gene matches: 9. The CDR3 bases are TGTGCCAGCAGTCCACAAACAGGGGGCGCGTACAATGAGCAGTTCTTC. Amino acid sequence: CASSPQTGGAYNEQFF.

The V gene is TRBV5-6, the J gene TRBJ1-1; D gene ambiguous. The CDR3 consists of 14 residues. The ends were cut back, 0 bases at V and 2 bases at J, with 8 bases in the middle. From germline, CDR1 is SGHDT and CDR2 YYEEEE. CDR3 protein: CASSLANLNTEAFF. In nucleotides, the CDR3 is TGTGCCAGCAGCTTGGCCAACTTAAACACTGAAGCTTTCTTT.

The chain links TRBV7-7 to TRBJ2-2; 11 bases are a match to TRBD1. V gave up 5 bases and J gave up 6 bases; unmatched junction bases: 11. CDR1 and CDR2 from the germline V gene are SSHAT and FNYEAQ (reference sequence). The CDR3 covers 17 residues. This chain's CDR3 is CASSPGQGARGAGELFF. The CDR3, as DNA: TGTGCCAGCAGCCCAGGACAGGGGGCGAGAGGTGCCGGGGAGCTGTTTTTT.

The table lists this clone with a few counts. V and J are TRBV10-3 and TRBJ1-1; TRBD1 might be the D (5 bases). The V end lost 5 bases, the J end lost 7 bases, and 11 bases lay between the germline ends. There are 12 residues in the CDR3. Germline V gives CDR1 ENHRY, CDR2 SYGVKD. The CDR3 bases are TGTGCCATCAGTAGTCAGGGCGATGAAGCTTTCTTT. Amino acid sequence: CAISSQGDEAFF.

The J gene is TRBJ2-3, the V gene TRBV10-3; 9 bases line up with TRBD2. The V gene end was trimmed by 11 bases and the J gene end by 6 bases; junction bases not matched to a gene: 15. The CDR3 contains 15 residues. Germline CDR1 is ENHRY and CDR2 is SYGVKD. The CDR3 region has the DNA TGTGCCTCCCAGGAGGCGGGAGGGCCCCCGGATACGCAGTATTTT. It translates to CASQEAGGPPDTQYF.

This chain links TRBV3-1 (or the pseudogene TRBV3-2) with TRBJ1-5; D unresolved. This CDR3 is built from 13 residues. The germline CDR1 and CDR2 sequences are LGHDT and YNNKEL (reference sequence). Trimming left V 3 bases short and J 5 bases short, with 8 bases between. This chain's CDR3 is CASSHSVDQPQHF. Here the CDR3 DNA reads TGTGCCAGCAGCCATTCGGTTGATCAGCCCCAGCATTTT.

For the CDR3, the DNA is TGTGCCAGCAGCCCGGGGCCAGGGTTCTTTTCGCGCACAGGGTTCTTC. It translates to CASSPGPGFFSRTGFF. The chain has TRBV7-2 and TRBJ2-1, with D possibly being TRBD1 or TRBD2 (5 bases each). The CDR3 runs to 16 residues. Germline-derived CDR1 and CDR2 are SGHTA and FQGNSA. Trimming took 5 bases from V and 15 from J, leaving 29 bases between them.

CDR3 in DNA: TGTGCCTGGAGTGCGGGGGCTGGGGCCAACGTCCTGACTTTC. Translation: CAWSAGAGANVLTF. The chain uses TRBV30 and TRBJ2-6; D is possibly TRBD2 (6 bases). V shed 1 base and J shed 2 bases, with 6 bases lying between them. Looked up from germline, CDR1 is GTSNPN and CDR2 is SVGIG (reference sequence). The length of the CDR3 is 14 residues. The whole variable domain, filled in from reference TRBV30 and TRBJ2-6, reads SQTIHQWPATLVQPVGSPLSLECTVEGTSNPNLYWYRQAAGRGLQLLFYSVGIGQISSEVPQNLSASRPQDRQFILSSKKLLLSDSGFYLCAWSAGAGANVLTFGAGSRLTVL.

The chain recombines TRBV7-3 with TRBJ2-1, with 8 positions matching TRBD2. This CDR3 is 14 amino acids long. The trim removed 7 bases at V and 4 bases at J, leaving 6 bases unmatched. In germline, CDR1 is SGHTA, CDR2 FQGTGA. The CDR3 DNA reads TGTGCCAGCACCCCGGGGGGGATATACAATGAGCAGTTCTTC. It yields the protein CASTPGGIYNEQFF.